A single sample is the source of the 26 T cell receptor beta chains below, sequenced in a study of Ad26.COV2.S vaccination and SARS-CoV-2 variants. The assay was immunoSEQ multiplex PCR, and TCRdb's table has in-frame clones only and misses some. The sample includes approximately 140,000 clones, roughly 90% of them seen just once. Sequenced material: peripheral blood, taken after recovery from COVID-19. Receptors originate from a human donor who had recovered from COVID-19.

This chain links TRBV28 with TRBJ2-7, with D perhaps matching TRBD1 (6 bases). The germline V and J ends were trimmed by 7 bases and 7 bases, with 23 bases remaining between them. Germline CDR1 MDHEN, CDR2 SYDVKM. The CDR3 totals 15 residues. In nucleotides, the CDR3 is TGTGCCAGCACTCTGGTAGCCGCAGGGGCGAATGAGCAGTACTTC. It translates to CASTLVAAGANEQYF.

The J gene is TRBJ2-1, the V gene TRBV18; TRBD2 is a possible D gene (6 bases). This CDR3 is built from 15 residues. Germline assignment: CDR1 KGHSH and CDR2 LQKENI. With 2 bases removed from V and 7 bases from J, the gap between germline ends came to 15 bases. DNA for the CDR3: TGTGCCAGCTCACCAGCTAGCGTTCGTTCTAATGAGCAGTTCTTC. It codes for CASSPASVRSNEQFF.

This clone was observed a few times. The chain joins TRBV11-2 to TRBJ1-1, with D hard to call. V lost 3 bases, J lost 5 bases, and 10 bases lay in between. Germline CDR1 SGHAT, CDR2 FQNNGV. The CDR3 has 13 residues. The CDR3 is CASSLGFRTEAFF. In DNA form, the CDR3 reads TGTGCCAGCAGCTTGGGGTTTCGGACTGAAGCTTTCTTT.

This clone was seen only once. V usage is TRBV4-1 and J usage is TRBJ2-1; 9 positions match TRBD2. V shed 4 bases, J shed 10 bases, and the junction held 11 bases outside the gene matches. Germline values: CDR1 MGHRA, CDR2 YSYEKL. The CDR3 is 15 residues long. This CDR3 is CASSLSSGGIREQFF. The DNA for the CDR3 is TGCGCCAGCAGCCTAAGTAGCGGGGGTATTCGCGAGCAGTTCTTC.

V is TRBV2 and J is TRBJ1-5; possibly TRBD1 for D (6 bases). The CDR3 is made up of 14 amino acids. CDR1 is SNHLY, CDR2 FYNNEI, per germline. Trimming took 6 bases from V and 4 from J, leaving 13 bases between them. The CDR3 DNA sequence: TGTGCCAGCAGGGGGGACACTCGTAATCAGCCCCAGCATTTT. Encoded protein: CASRGDTRNQPQHF.

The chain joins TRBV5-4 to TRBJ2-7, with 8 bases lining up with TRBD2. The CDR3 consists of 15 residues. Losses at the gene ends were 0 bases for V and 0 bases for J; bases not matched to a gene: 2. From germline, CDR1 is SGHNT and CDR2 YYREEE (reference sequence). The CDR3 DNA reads TGTGCCAGCAGCTTGGGACTAGCGCACTCCTACGAGCAGTACTTC. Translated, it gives CASSLGLAHSYEQYF.

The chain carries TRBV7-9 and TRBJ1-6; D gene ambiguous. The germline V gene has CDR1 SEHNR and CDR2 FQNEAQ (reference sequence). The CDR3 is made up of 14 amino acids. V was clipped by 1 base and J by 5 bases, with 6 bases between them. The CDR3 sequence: CASSLGENNSPLHF. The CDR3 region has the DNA TGTGCCAGCAGCTTAGGGGAAAATAATTCACCCCTCCACTTT.

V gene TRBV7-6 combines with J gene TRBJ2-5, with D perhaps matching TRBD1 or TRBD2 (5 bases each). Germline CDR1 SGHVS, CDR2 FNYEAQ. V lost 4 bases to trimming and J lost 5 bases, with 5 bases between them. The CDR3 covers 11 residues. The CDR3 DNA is TGTGCCAGCAGCTGGGGGGAGACCCAGTACTTC. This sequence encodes CASSWGETQYF.

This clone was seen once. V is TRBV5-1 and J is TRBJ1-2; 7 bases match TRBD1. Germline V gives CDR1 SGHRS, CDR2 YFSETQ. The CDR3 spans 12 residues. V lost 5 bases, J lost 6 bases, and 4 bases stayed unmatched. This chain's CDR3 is CASSKGANGYTF. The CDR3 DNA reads TGCGCCAGCAGTAAGGGGGCGAATGGCTACACCTTC.

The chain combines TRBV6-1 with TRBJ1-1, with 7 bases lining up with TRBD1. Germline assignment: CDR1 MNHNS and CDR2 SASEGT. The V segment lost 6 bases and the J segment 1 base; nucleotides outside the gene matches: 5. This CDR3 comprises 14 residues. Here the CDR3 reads CASRRDSQNTEAFF. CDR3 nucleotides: TGTGCCAGCAGGCGGGACAGTCAGAACACTGAAGCTTTCTTT.

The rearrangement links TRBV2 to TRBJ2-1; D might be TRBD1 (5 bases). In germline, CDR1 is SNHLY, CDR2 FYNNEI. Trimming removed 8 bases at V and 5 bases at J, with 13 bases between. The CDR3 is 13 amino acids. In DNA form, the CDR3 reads TGTGCCAGCTCAATGCAGGGCCACAATGAGCAGTTCTTC. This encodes CASSMQGHNEQFF.

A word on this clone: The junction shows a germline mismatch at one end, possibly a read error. CDR3: CASSNPTQGTAYVQYF. Written as DNA, the CDR3 is TGTGCCAGTAGTAACCCCACTCAAGGGACAGCGTACGTGCAGTACTTC. The chain employs TRBV19 and TRBJ2-7, with 7 bases matching TRBD1. Germline V lookup: CDR1 LNHDA, CDR2 SQIVND (reference sequence). The CDR3 length is 16 residues.

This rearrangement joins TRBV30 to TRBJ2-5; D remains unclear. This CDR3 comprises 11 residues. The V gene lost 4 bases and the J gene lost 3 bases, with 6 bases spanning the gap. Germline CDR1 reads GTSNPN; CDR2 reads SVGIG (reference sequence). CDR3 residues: CAWTQKETQYF. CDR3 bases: TGTGCCTGGACCCAAAAAGAGACCCAGTACTTC.

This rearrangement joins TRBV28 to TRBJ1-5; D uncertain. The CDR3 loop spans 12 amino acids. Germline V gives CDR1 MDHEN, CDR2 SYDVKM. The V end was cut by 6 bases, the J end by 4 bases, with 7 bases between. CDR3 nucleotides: TGTGCCAGCAGGAAACCGAATCAGCCCCAGCATTTT. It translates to CASRKPNQPQHF.

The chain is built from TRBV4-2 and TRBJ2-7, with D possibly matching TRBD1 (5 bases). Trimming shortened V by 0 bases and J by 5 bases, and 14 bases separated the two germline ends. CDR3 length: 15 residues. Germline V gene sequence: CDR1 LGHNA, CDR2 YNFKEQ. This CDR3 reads CASSQDLGQGNEQYF. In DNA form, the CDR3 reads TGTGCCAGCAGCCAAGATTTGGGCCAGGGCAACGAGCAGTACTTC.

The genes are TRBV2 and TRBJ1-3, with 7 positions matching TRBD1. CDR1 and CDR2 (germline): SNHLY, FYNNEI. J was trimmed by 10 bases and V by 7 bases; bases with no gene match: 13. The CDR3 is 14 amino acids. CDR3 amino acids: CASTPGTEGDTIYF. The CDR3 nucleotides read TGTGCCAGCACCCCCGGGACAGAAGGGGATACCATATATTTT. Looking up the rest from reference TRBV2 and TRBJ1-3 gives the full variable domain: EPEVTQTPSHQVTQMGQEVILRCVPISNHLYFYWYRQILGQKVEFLVSFYNNEISEKSEIFDDQFSVERPDGSNFTLKIRSTKLEDSAMYFCASTPGTEGDTIYFGEGSWLTVV.

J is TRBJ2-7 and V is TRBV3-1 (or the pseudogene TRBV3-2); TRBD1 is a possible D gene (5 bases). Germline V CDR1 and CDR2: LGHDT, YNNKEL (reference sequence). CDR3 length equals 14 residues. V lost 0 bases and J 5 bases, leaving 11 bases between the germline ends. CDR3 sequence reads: CASSQDQGWNEQYF. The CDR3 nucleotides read TGTGCCAGCAGCCAAGACCAGGGATGGAACGAGCAGTACTTC.

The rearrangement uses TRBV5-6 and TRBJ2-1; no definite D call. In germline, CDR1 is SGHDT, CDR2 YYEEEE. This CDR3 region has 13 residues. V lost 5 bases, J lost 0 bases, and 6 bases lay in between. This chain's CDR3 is CASSTSSYNEQFF. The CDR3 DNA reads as TGTGCCAGCAGTACAAGCTCCTACAATGAGCAGTTCTTC. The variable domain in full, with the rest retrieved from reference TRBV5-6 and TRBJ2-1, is DAGVTQSPTHLIKTRGQQVTLRCSPKSGHDTVSWYQQALGQGPQFIFQYYEEEERQRGNFPDRFSGHQFPNYSSELNVNALLLGDSALYLCASSTSSYNEQFFGPGTRLTVL.

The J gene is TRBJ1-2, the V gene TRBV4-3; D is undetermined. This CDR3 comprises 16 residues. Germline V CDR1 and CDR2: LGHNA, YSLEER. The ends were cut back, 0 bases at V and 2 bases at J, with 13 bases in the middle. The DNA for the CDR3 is TGCGCCAGCAGCCAAGATCGGAATACAGCCAACTATGGCTACACCTTC. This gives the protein CASSQDRNTANYGYTF.

CDR3 sequence: CASSLASDEQYF. CDR3 DNA sequence: TGTGCCAGCAGCTTAGCCTCTGACGAGCAGTACTTC. The rearrangement joins TRBV7-2 to TRBJ2-7; the D is unclear. The CDR3 consists of 12 residues. V was pared by 0 bases and J by 5 bases, with 5 bases between. Per the germline V gene, CDR1 is SGHTA and CDR2 is FQGNSA.

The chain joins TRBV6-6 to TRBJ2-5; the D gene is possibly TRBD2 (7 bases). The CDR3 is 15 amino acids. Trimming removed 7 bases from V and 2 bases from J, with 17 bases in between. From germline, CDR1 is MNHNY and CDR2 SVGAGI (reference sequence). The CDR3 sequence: CASNKQGGSQETQYF. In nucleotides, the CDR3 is TGTGCCAGCAACAAACAGGGAGGGTCACAAGAGACCCAGTACTTC.

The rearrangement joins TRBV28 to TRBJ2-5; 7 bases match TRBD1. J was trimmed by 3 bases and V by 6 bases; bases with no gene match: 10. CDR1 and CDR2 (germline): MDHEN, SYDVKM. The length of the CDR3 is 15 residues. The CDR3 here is CASSRPGRGKETQYF. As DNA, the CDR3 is TGTGCCAGCAGCCGTCCGGGCAGGGGGAAAGAGACCCAGTACTTC.

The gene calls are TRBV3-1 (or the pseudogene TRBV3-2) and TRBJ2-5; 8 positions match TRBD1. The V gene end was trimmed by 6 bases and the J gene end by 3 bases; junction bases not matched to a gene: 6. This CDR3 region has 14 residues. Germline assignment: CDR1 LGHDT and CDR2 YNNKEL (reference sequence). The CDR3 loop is CASSPPTGEETQYF. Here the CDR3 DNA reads TGTGCCAGCAGTCCCCCGACAGGGGAAGAGACCCAGTACTTC.

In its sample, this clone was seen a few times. In nucleotides, the CDR3 is TGTGCCAGCAGCCAAGACGGCAGCTCTGGAAACACCATATATTTT. It encodes CASSQDGSSGNTIYF. V and J are TRBV3-1 (or the pseudogene TRBV3-2) and TRBJ1-3, with D unresolved. Trimming stripped 0 bases from V and 0 bases from J, with 6 bases between. The V gene's germline CDR1 is LGHDT and CDR2 YNNKEL (reference sequence). There are 15 residues in the CDR3.

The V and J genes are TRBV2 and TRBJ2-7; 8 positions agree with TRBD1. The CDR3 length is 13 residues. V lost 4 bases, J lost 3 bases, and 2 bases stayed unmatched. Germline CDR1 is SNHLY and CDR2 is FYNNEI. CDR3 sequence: CASSGQGLYEQYF. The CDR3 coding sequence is TGTGCCAGCAGTGGACAGGGGCTCTACGAGCAGTACTTC.

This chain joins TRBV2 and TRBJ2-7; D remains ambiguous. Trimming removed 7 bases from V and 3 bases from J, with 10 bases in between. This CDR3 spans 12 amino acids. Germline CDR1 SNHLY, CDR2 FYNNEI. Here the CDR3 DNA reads TGTGCCAGCATGGAGAGGAACTACGAGCAGTACTTC. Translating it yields CASMERNYEQYF. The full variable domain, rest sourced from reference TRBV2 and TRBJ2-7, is EPEVTQTPSHQVTQMGQEVILRCVPISNHLYFYWYRQILGQKVEFLVSFYNNEISEKSEIFDDQFSVERPDGSNFTLKIRSTKLEDSAMYFCASMERNYEQYFGPGTRLTVT.